The 3 T cell receptor beta chains in this list originate from one sample, sequenced in a study of T cell clones after liver transplantation. The data were produced by immunoSEQ multiplex PCR, yet TCRdb's version contains in-frame clones alone and is incomplete. Among just over 80,000 clones, about 84% were seen once, and the ten largest hold 0.45% to 0.6%. The specimen was CD4+ T cells from blood, collected 45 to 46 months after liver transplant. The receptors here all came from a human patient who received a liver transplant. Some T cells may be the graft donor's.

V is TRBV5-5 and J is TRBJ2-7, with D tentatively TRBD2 (5 bases). Germline lookup yields CDR1 SGHKS and CDR2 YYEKEE (reference sequence). Trimming pared 5 bases from V and 3 bases from J, leaving 12 bases between. The CDR3 is 13 amino acids. The CDR3 protein is CASSPLAGYEQYF. The DNA for the CDR3 is TGTGCCAGCAGTCCACTTGCGGGCTACGAGCAGTACTTC. Together with reference TRBV5-5 and TRBJ2-7, the CDR3 gives the full variable domain: DAGVTQSPTHLIKTRGQQVTLRCSPISGHKSVSWYQQVLGQGPQFIFQYYEKEERGRGNFPDRFSARQFPNYSSELNVNALLLGDSALYLCASSPLAGYEQYFGPGTRLTVT.

This chain joins TRBV11-1 and TRBJ2-5, with a possible D match to TRBD1 (6 bases). There are 12 residues in the CDR3. Per germline, CDR1 SGHAT and CDR2 FQDESV (reference sequence). V was shortened by 0 bases and J by 10 bases, with 9 bases between the two germline ends. The CDR3 coding sequence is TGTGCCAGCAGCTTAGCTGAGGGGGTCCAGTACTTC. As protein: CASSLAEGVQYF.

Notes on this clone: Other DNA sequences of this sample code for an identical CDR3. The rearrangement joins TRBV6-5 to TRBJ2-1; D not certain. The CDR3 totals 14 residues. Trimming took off 0 bases at V and 4 bases at J, with 7 bases between the two ends. Germline CDR1 MNHEY, CDR2 SVGAGI. The CDR3 is CASSYSRVYNEQFF. The CDR3 DNA sequence: TGTGCCAGCAGTTACTCTAGGGTATACAATGAGCAGTTCTTC.